The T cell receptor (beta chain) described here comes from a study of blood T cell repertoires in COVID-19. In the original workflow: It was from reference gene primer amplification that nucleated cell counts were estimated. TCRdb keeps only in-frame clones here, not all; method: immunoSEQ multiplex PCR. The DNA was the basis for D and trimming; V, J and clone size are from that table. The sample records about 200,000 clones, 84% being singletons. Germline V gene lookup returns CDR1 LGHDT and CDR2 YNNKEL (reference sequence). Trimming cost V 4 bases and J 1 base; bases outside gene matches: 3. This CDR3 has 14 residues.

Sequenced material: peripheral blood. The V and J genes are TRBV3-1 (or the pseudogene TRBV3-2) and TRBJ1-1, with 7 bases lining up with TRBD1. The sequence derives from a human donor in a cohort sampled during active COVID-19. The CDR3 here is CASSRQGRNTEAFF. As DNA, the CDR3 is TGTGCCAGCAGCCGACAGGGAAGGAACACTGAAGCTTTCTTT.